Shown below are 15 T cell receptor beta chains from a single sample sequenced in a study of CD8 T cells in Susac syndrome. The RNA, roughly 0.45 to 1 ug, was put through reverse transcription using random hexamers. MiXCR, run by TCRdb on the immunoSEQ multiplex PCR reads, gives a single entry per CDR3 protein. The sample includes around 100,000 distinct CDR3 sequences, roughly 96% of them seen just once. The specimen sequenced was CD8+ T cells from PBMCs. These receptor sequences come from a human donor with Susac syndrome.

The DNA for the CDR3 is TGTGCCAGCAGCTTAGTAGCGGCGGCTGATACGCAGTATTTT. Protein product: CASSLVAAADTQYF. V is TRBV13 and J is TRBJ2-3, with a tentative D call TRBD2 (6 bases). Per germline, CDR1 PRHDT and CDR2 FYEKMQ (reference sequence). Trimming took off 1 base at V and 6 bases at J, with 11 bases between the two ends. This CDR3 spans 14 amino acids. Combining the CDR3 with reference TRBV13 and TRBJ2-3 gives the whole variable domain AAGVIQSPRHLIKEKRETATLKCYPIPRHDTVYWYQQGPGQDPQFLISFYEKMQSDKGSIPDRFSAQQFSDYHSELNMSSLELGDSALYFCASSLVAAADTQYFGPGTRLTVL.

This rearrangement joins TRBV5-1 to TRBJ2-6, with 7 nucleotides matching TRBD2. Looked up from germline, CDR1 is SGHRS and CDR2 is YFSETQ. The CDR3 is 16 residues long. V lost 4 bases and J lost 1; bases outside the gene matches: 5. DNA for the CDR3: TGCGCCAGCAGCCCGCCGCGGGAGTCTGGGGCCAACGTCCTGACTTTC. Translated: CASSPPRESGANVLTF.

The chain has TRBV23-1 and TRBJ1-2, with 8 bases lining up with TRBD1. TRBV23-1 is recorded as an ORF, its role being uncertain. Trimming cost V 3 bases and J 6 bases; bases outside gene matches: 9. CDR3 length: 15 amino acids. The CDR3 here is CASSHTGTGGNGYTF. Written as DNA, the CDR3 is TGCGCCAGCAGTCATACCGGAACAGGGGGTAATGGCTACACCTTC.

The chain has TRBV12-3 or TRBV12-4 and TRBJ2-5, with TRBD2 matching 9 bases. The CDR3 contains 15 residues. After removal of 5 bases from V and 4 bases from J, the junction contained 8 bases not matched to a gene. CDR3 protein: CASSPPGLALETQYF. CDR3 bases: TGTGCCAGCAGTCCCCCGGGACTAGCATTAGAGACCCAGTACTTC.

The chain has TRBV29-1 and TRBJ2-7; 10 bases map to TRBD2. The germline V gene has CDR1 SQVTM and CDR2 ANQGSEA. The ends lost 0 bases at V and 7 bases at J; junction bases unmatched: 9. CDR3 length equals 15 residues. The CDR3 bases are TGCAGCGTTGAAGATGGACTAGCGGCCGGGGGAGAGCAGTACTTC. Protein: CSVEDGLAAGGEQYF.

The V and J genes are TRBV3-1 and TRBJ2-5; D tentatively fits TRBD1 or TRBD2 (5 bases each). Trimming removed 5 bases at V and 3 bases at J, with 10 bases between. This CDR3 is 13 amino acids long. CDR1 LGHDT and CDR2 YNNKEL come from the germline V gene (reference sequence). This CDR3 is CASSYGAEETQYF. DNA for the CDR3: TGTGCCAGCAGCTACGGGGCCGAAGAGACCCAGTACTTC.

This chain uses TRBV14 with TRBJ1-6; D not resolved. This CDR3 region has 16 residues. Trimming stripped 4 bases from V and 3 bases from J, with 13 bases between. Germline CDR1 and CDR2: SGHDN and FVKESK. The CDR3 spells CASSRSSDNYNSPLHF. CDR3 nucleotides: TGTGCCAGCAGCCGCTCCTCAGATAACTATAATTCACCCCTCCACTTT.

The genes are TRBV28 and TRBJ2-2, with 9 bases matching TRBD2. This CDR3 is built from 13 residues. In germline, CDR1 is MDHEN, CDR2 SYDVKM. V shed 7 bases, J shed 6 bases, and the junction held 3 bases outside the gene matches. The CDR3 bases are TGTGCCAGCACCCAGCGGGAGGCCGGGGAGCTGTTTTTT. It yields the protein CASTQREAGELFF.

The rearrangement uses TRBV9 and TRBJ1-2, with D uncertain. The germline CDR1 and CDR2 sequences are SGDLS and YYNGEE. V was trimmed by 6 bases and J by 7 bases, leaving 13 bases between them. This CDR3 is built from 12 residues. The CDR3 loop is CASKDQWAGYTF. The CDR3 bases are TGTGCCAGCAAAGACCAATGGGCTGGCTACACCTTC.

The CDR3 coding sequence is TGTGCCAGCAGCCTGGACCCGGCCAGCAATCAGCCCCAGCATTTT. Amino acids: CASSLDPASNQPQHF. This chain links TRBV12-3 or TRBV12-4 with TRBJ1-5; no clear D gene. There are 15 residues in the CDR3. Trimming removed 6 bases from V and 1 base from J, with 13 bases in between.

DNA of the CDR3: TGCGCCAGCAGCCAAGATGGAACCGGATACGAGCAGTACTTC. Translated, it gives CASSQDGTGYEQYF. V usage is TRBV4-1 and J usage is TRBJ2-7; D remains ambiguous. The CDR3 totals 14 residues. Per germline, CDR1 MGHRA and CDR2 YSYEKL. V was shortened by 0 bases and J by 4 bases, with 10 bases between the two germline ends.

The genes are TRBV29-1 and TRBJ1-1; 10 bases align to TRBD1. The germline V gene encodes CDR1 SQVTM and CDR2 ANQGSEA. This CDR3 spans 17 amino acids. Trimming took 7 bases from V and 4 from J; bases not matched to a gene: 18. CDR3 protein: CSAWDRGPAGSGTEAFF. The CDR3 bases are TGCAGCGCTTGGGACAGGGGACCCGCGGGTTCCGGCACTGAAGCTTTCTTT.

The V gene is TRBV6-5, the J gene TRBJ2-2; D is perhaps TRBD1 (5 bases). V dropped 0 bases and J dropped 7 bases, with 15 bases sitting between them. CDR1 and CDR2 from the germline V gene are MNHEY and SVGAGI. This CDR3 contains 16 residues. The DNA for the CDR3 is TGTGCCAGCAGTTACTCCTCCCCAGGGTTTGGCGGGGAGCTGTTTTTT. Translation: CASSYSSPGFGGELFF.

This rearrangement joins TRBV5-6 to TRBJ1-1; D is uncertain. Germline V gene sequence: CDR1 SGHDT, CDR2 YYEEEE. V was clipped by 4 bases and J by 7 bases, with 14 bases between them. This CDR3 is 13 amino acids long. CDR3 residues: CASSLRFGIEAFF. As DNA, the CDR3 is TGTGCCAGCAGCCTCCGATTTGGCATTGAAGCTTTCTTT.

The chain uses TRBV27 and TRBJ2-6, with a tentative D call TRBD2 (5 bases). Germline V gene sequence: CDR1 MNHEY, CDR2 SMNVEV (reference sequence). This CDR3 comprises 13 residues. V shed 7 bases and J shed 2 bases, with 6 bases lying between them. The CDR3 DNA sequence: TGTGCCAGCACAGCGGCTGGGGCCAACGTCCTGACTTTC. It is translated as CASTAAGANVLTF.